Below, 6 T cell receptor beta chains from the same sample are listed, as sequenced in a study of T cells in narcolepsy. Using immunoSEQ multiplex PCR, the repertoire was profiled, and TCRdb retains in-frame clones only, with some absent. The sample contains 25,000 to 35,000 clones, over 75% of which appear only once. Input material: CD45RA- memory CD4+ T cells from PBMCs. These receptors came from a human donor with narcolepsy.

The chain recombines TRBV6-6 with TRBJ2-2; 8 nucleotides line up with TRBD1. J was trimmed by 4 bases and V by 5 bases; bases with no gene match: 9. Looked up from germline, CDR1 is MNHNY and CDR2 is SVGAGI (reference sequence). CDR3 length: 16 amino acids. CDR3 in amino acids: CASSRKGQGGTGELFF. In nucleotides, the CDR3 is TGTGCCAGCAGTAGAAAAGGACAGGGAGGCACCGGGGAGCTGTTTTTT.

J is TRBJ2-1 and V is TRBV5-4; TRBD2 might be the D (6 bases). CDR3 length: 14 residues. Germline CDR1 and CDR2: SGHNT and YYREEE (reference sequence). V was clipped by 0 bases and J by 6 bases, with 10 bases between them. DNA of the CDR3: TGTGCCAGCAGCTTGGGGGGGACTGCCAATGAGCAGTTCTTC. Protein product: CASSLGGTANEQFF.

The sample holds one count of this clone. V gene TRBV18 combines with J gene TRBJ2-5; no firm D call. V was clipped by 2 bases and J by 2 bases, with 6 bases between them. From germline, CDR1 is KGHSH and CDR2 LQKENI. CDR3 length: 13 residues. For the CDR3, the DNA is TGTGCCAGCTCACCAAGGGATCAAGAGACCCAGTACTTC. Translating gives CASSPRDQETQYF.

This clone was picked up one time. V is TRBV29-1 and J is TRBJ1-2; TRBD1 matches at 7 bases. J was trimmed by 2 bases and V by 6 bases; bases with no gene match: 6. CDR3 length: 13 amino acids. Germline values: CDR1 SQVTM, CDR2 ANQGSEA. The CDR3 loop reads CSVPMTGNYGYTF. CDR3 coding DNA: TGCAGCGTCCCAATGACAGGGAACTATGGCTACACCTTC.

With respect to this clone: The sample contains more than one DNA sequence encoding this CDR3. This rearrangement joins TRBV7-2 to TRBJ1-4; D uncertain. This CDR3 region has 14 residues. V lost 1 base, J lost 2 bases, and 5 bases lay in between. Per germline, CDR1 SGHTA and CDR2 FQGNSA. The CDR3 DNA reads as TGTGCCAGCAGCTTAGGAGGTACTAATGAAAAACTGTTTTTT. Amino acid sequence: CASSLGGTNEKLFF.

The chain combines TRBV14 with TRBJ1-1; unclear D gene. CDR3 length: 16 residues. V lost 3 bases to trimming and J lost 1 base, with 15 bases between them. Germline V gene lookup returns CDR1 SGHDN and CDR2 FVKESK. CDR3 bases: TGTGCCAGCAGCCACCTTTTTGTGGGTTGGAACACTGAAGCTTTCTTT. Protein product: CASSHLFVGWNTEAFF. Based on the CDR3 plus reference TRBV14 and TRBJ1-1, the full variable domain is EAGVTQFPSHSVIEKGQTVTLRCDPISGHDNLYWYRRVMGKEIKFLLHFVKESKQDESGMPNNRFLAERTGGTYSTLKVQPAELEDSGVYFCASSHLFVGWNTEAFFGQGTRLTVV.